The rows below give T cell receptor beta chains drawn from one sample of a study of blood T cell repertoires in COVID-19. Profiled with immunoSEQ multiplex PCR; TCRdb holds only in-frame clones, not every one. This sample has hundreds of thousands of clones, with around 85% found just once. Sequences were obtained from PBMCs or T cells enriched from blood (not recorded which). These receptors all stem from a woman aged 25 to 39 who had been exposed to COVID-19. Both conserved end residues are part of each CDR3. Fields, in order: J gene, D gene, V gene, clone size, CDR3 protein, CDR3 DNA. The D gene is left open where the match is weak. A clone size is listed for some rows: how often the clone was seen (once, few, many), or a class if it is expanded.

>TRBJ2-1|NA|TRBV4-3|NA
CASSKGGPSSYNEQFF
TGCGCCAGCAGCAAAGGCGGGCCAAGCTCCTACAATGAGCAGTTCTTC
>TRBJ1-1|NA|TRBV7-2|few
CASSYSHGGNTEAFF
TGTGCCAGCAGCTACTCCCACGGGGGGAACACTGAAGCTTTCTTT
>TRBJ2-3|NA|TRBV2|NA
CASTAGRTDTQYF
TGTGCCAGCACCGCGGGAAGGACAGATACGCAGTATTTT
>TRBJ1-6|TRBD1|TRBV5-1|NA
CASSSGQGRSPLHF
TGCGCCAGCAGCTCGGGACAGGGTCGGTCACCCCTCCACTTT
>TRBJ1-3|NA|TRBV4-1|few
CASSQEIAGNTIYF
TGCGCCAGCAGCCAAGAAATAGCGGGAAACACCATATATTTT
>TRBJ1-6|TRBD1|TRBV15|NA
CAPKKGASTYSPLHF
TGTGCCCCGAAAAAGGGGGCTTCAACATATTCACCCCTCCACTTT
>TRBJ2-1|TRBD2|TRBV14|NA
CASSPKAGGGTNEQFF
TGTGCCAGCAGCCCCAAAGCGGGAGGGGGCACCAATGAGCAGTTCTTC
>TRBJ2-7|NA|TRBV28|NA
CASRTGQSYEQYF
TGTGCCAGCAGGACAGGTCAGTCCTACGAGCAGTACTTC
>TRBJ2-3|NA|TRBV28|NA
CASKRTAVTDTQYF
TGTGCCAGCAAGAGGACTGCCGTAACAGATACGCAGTATTTT
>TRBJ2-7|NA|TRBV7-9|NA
CASSLNGGSTYEQYF
TGTGCCAGCAGCTTAAACGGAGGGTCCACCTACGAGCAGTACTTC
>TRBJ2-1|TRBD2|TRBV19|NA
CASSIKAGGRYNEQFF
TGTGCCAGTAGTATAAAAGCGGGAGGCCGTTACAATGAGCAGTTCTTC
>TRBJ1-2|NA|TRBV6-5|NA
CASSYGQNYGYTF
TGTGCCAGCAGTTACGGGCAGAACTATGGCTACACCTTC
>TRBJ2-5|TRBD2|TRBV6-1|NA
CASSDKLGLAGPQYF
TGTGCCAGCAGTGATAAATTGGGACTAGCGGGCCCCCAGTACTTC
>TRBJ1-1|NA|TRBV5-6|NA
CASSYSTEAFF
TGTGCCAGCAGCTATAGTACTGAAGCTTTCTTT
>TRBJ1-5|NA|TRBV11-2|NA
CASSPVGGADEPQHF
TGTGCCAGCAGCCCCGTTGGAGGGGCGGATGAGCCCCAGCATTTT
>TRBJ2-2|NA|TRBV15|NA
CATSRAGHNTGELFF
TGTGCCACCAGCAGAGCAGGACACAACACCGGGGAGCTGTTTTTT
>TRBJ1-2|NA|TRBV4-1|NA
CASSQEKTPWRGARGTF
TGCGCCAGCAGCCAAGAAAAGACACCCTGGCGGGGGGCCCGGGGGACCTTC
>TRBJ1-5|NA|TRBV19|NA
CASEDRKNQPQHF
TGTGCCAGTGAAGACAGAAAGAATCAGCCCCAGCATTTT
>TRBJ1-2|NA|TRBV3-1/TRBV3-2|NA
CASSQISGVTYGYTF
TGTGCCAGCAGCCAGATTTCCGGGGTTACCTATGGCTACACCTTC
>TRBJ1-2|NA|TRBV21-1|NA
CASSTRPGGTYGYTF
TGTGCCAGCAGCACGCGTCCCGGAGGGACCTATGGCTACACCTTC
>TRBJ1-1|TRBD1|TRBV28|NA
CASSPPPGQVNTEAFF
TGTGCCAGCAGTCCACCCCCGGGACAGGTGAACACTGAAGCTTTCTTT
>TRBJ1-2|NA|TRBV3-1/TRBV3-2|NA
CASSLGLSDYGYTF
TGTGCCAGCAGCCTCGGGTTGAGTGACTATGGCTACACCTTC
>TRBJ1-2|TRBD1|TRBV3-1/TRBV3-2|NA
CASSQTIDRVGNYGYTF
TGTGCCAGCAGCCAGACTATCGACAGGGTCGGTAACTATGGCTACACCTTC
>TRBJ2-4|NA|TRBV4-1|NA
CASSQDRSGALAKNIQYF
TGCGCCAGCAGCCAAGATCGGTCCGGAGCCTTAGCCAAAAACATTCAGTACTTC
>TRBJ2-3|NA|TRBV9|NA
CASSVGADTQYF
TGTGCCAGCAGCGTAGGCGCAGATACGCAGTATTTT
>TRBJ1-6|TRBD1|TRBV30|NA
CAWSGQVNSPLHF
TGTGCCTGGTCGGGACAGGTGAATTCACCCCTCCACTTT
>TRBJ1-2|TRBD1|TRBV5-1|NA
CASSGQGNNYGYTF
TGCGCCAGCTCGGGACAGGGGAATAACTATGGCTACACCTTC
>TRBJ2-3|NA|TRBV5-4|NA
CASSLGGAQGDTQYF
TGTGCCAGCAGCTTAGGGGGGGCGCAAGGAGATACGCAGTATTTT
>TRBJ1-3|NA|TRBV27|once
CASSSGQRNTIYF
TGTGCCAGCAGTTCAGGACAGCGAAACACCATATATTTT
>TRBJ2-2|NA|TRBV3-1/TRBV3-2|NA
CASSSYRAPGELFF
TGTGCCAGCAGCTCCTACAGGGCACCCGGGGAGCTGTTTTTT
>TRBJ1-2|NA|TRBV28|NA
CASSSSIYGYTF
TGTGCCAGCAGTTCGAGTATCTATGGCTACACCTTC
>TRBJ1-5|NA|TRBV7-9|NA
CASSQNDRGPQHF
TGTGCCAGCAGCCAAAATGACCGGGGGCCCCAGCATTTT
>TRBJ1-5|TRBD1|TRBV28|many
CASRPDRVRGQPQHF
TGTGCCAGCAGACCCGACAGGGTCAGAGGACAGCCCCAGCATTTT
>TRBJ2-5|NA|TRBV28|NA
CASSLTGTRGQETQYF
TGTGCCAGCAGTTTAACCGGCACTCGGGGTCAAGAGACCCAGTACTTC
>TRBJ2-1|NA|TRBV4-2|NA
CASSQVDYKTNPYNEQFF
TGTGCCAGCAGCCAAGTTGACTACAAAACAAACCCTTACAATGAGCAGTTCTTC
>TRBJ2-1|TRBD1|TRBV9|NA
CASSVGPGQGGDEQFF
TGTGCCAGCAGCGTAGGCCCGGGACAGGGAGGTGATGAGCAGTTCTTC
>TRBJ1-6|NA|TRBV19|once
CASSIQGSPLHF
TGTGCCAGTAGTATTCAGGGGTCACCCCTCCACTTT
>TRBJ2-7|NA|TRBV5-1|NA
CASSLWAYEQYF
TGCGCCAGCAGCTTGTGGGCGTACGAGCAGTACTTC
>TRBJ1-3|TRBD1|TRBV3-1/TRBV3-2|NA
CASSQDQGQRTIYF
TGTGCCAGCAGCCAAGATCAGGGACAGCGGACCATATATTTT
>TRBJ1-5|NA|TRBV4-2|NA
CASSQVFLSNQPQHF
TGTGCCAGCAGCCAAGTTTTTCTTAGCAATCAGCCCCAGCATTTT
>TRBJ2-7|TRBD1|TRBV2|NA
CASSVETGSYEQYF
TGTGCCAGCAGTGTGGAGACAGGGTCATACGAGCAGTACTTC
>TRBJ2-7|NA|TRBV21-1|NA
CASSKPSIHEQYF
TGTGCCAGCAGCAAGCCTAGTATACACGAGCAGTACTTC
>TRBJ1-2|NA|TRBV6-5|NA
CASSSTAYGYTF
TGTGCCAGCAGTTCGACAGCCTATGGCTACACCTTC
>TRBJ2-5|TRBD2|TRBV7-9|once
CASSFPLAGGQETQYF
TGTGCCAGCAGCTTCCCCCTAGCGGGGGGTCAAGAGACCCAGTACTTC
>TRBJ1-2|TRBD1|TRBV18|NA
CASSLSGTGNYGYTF
TGTGCCAGCTCACTCTCCGGGACAGGGAACTATGGCTACACCTTC
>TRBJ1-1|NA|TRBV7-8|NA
CASSPPLRGTEAFF
TGTGCCAGCAGCCCACCGCTTCGGGGCACTGAAGCTTTCTTT
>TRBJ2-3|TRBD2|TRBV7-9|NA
CASRRTSDYRDTQYF
TGTGCCAGCAGACGTACTAGCGATTACAGGGATACGCAGTATTTT
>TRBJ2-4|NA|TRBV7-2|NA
CASSLAARGAKNIQYF
TGTGCCAGCAGCTTAGCAGCCCGGGGAGCCAAAAACATTCAGTACTTC
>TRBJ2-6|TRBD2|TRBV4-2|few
CASSQTSGAYSGANVLTF
TGTGCCAGCAGCCAAACTAGCGGGGCGTACTCTGGGGCCAACGTCCTGACTTTC
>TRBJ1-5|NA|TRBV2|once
CASSEVGGSNQPQHF
TGTGCCAGCAGTGAAGTCGGGGGGAGCAATCAGCCCCAGCATTTT
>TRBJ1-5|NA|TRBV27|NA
CASSLQGNQPQHF
TGTGCCAGCAGTTTACAGGGGAATCAGCCCCAGCATTTT